This passage covers 3 T cell receptor beta chains from one sample sequenced in a study of OX40 agonist ivuxolimab in advanced cancers. The library was made by the immunoSEQ multiplex PCR assay. TCRdb took over this immuneACCESS table, retaining in-frame rearrangements with V and J assigned. Such tables are incomplete; in checked studies, under half of the missing clones stem from an unresolved V gene, and the remainder is unexplained. This sample lists roughly 61,000 clones; around 88% were detected once. The ten most abundant clones make up roughly 0.5% of the sample. Specimen: CD4+ or CD8+ T cells sorted from blood, collected in a trial of the OX40 agonist ivuxolimab. The receptors derive from an adult with an advanced solid tumor such as melanoma, head and neck, liver or kidney cancer.

J is TRBJ1-4 and V is TRBV19; D is unclear. V lost 0 bases, J lost 12 bases, and 5 bases lay in between. Germline values: CDR1 LNHDA, CDR2 SQIVND (reference sequence). The CDR3 is 11 amino acids. CDR3 residues: CASSIEAELFF. The CDR3, as DNA: TGTGCCAGTAGTATAGAGGCGGAACTGTTTTTT. The full variable domain, in which reference TRBV19 and TRBJ1-4 provide the parts outside the CDR3, is DGGITQSPKYLFRKEGQNVTLSCEQNLNHDAMYWYRQDPGQGLRLIYYSQIVNDFQKGDIAEGYSVSREKKESFPLTVTSAQKNPTAFYLCASSIEAELFFGSGTQLSVL.

CDR3 sequence reads: CAISLLAAGGDEQYF. In DNA, the CDR3 is TGTGCCATCAGCCTACTAGCGGCCGGAGGTGACGAGCAGTACTTC. The V gene is TRBV10-3, the J gene TRBJ2-7; TRBD2 matches 8 bases. V lost 6 bases to trimming and J lost 5 bases; unmatched junction nucleotides: 12. Germline V gene sequence: CDR1 ENHRY, CDR2 SYGVKD. The CDR3 has 15 residues.

The chain links TRBV10-1 to TRBJ2-1; no clear D. Germline loops: CDR1 WNHNN, CDR2 SYGVQD (reference sequence). The CDR3 is 14 residues long. Trimming left V 5 bases short and J 2 bases short, with 10 bases between. The CDR3 DNA reads TGCGCCAGCAGTCCTTTCGGAGCCTACAATGAGCAGTTCTTC. Encoded protein: CASSPFGAYNEQFF.